Below, one T cell receptor beta chain is given with its context. Its antigen is currently not known. Per-nucleotide qualities are absent, and no much larger clonotype sits a single base away. The data were taken from a study of patients and donors after allogeneic stem cell transplantation (dated by TCRdb to between 2020 and 2021). Library preparation was by RT-PCR. TCRdb names NextSeq 550 as the instrument used. Clones were called with MiXCR by TCRdb after fastp trimmed the public reads at Q25, and only in-frame beta chains were retained. Each CDR3 protein appears once, grouped with its most common genes and DNA. The sample yields a few hundred thousand distinct CDR3 sequences; about 38% were counted once. The ten largest clones capture roughly 11% of the sample. Source material: blood, either unsorted or a sorted T cell fraction (not recorded which). The clonotype was recovered from a human donor who was either an allogeneic HSCT recipient or a stem cell or donor lymphocyte infusion donor (not recorded which). It is not recorded whose cells these are; they may come from a transplant donor.

At the DNA level, the sequence is TGCGCCAGCAGCCCACACTGGCTAGGTGAAAAACTGTTTTTT. It specifies CASSPHWLGEKLFF. This chain joins TRBV5-1 to TRBJ1-4; a confident D gene designation cannot be given. V is shortened by 4 bases, J by 7 bases, and the region joining them spans 14 bases. In the germline V gene, CDR1 corresponds to SGHRS and CDR2 to YFSETQ. Including cysteine and phenylalanine, the CDR3 has 14 amino acids. Only CDR3 DNA remains: 42 bases, in frame from the first base.